These 5 T cell receptor beta chains share one sample of origin, sequenced in a study of T cell repertoires in cytomegalovirus infection. TCRdb processed the reads anew with MiXCR; each CDR3 protein has one entry. The data contain some 940,000 distinct CDR3 sequences, about a third of them singletons. These receptors are not linked to any known antigen. Sequenced here: cultured CD8+ T cells from PBMCs, sampled from culture after CMV antigen stimulation. These receptors all stem from a human donor in good health (CMV status not recorded). Some clones in this sample may be carry-over from other donors' samples.

This clonotype was detected a few times. The chain joins TRBV15 to TRBJ2-3; D gene unclear. CDR1 is LNHNV and CDR2 is YYDKDF in the germline V gene (reference sequence). V lost 0 bases and J 5 bases, leaving 6 bases between the germline ends. The CDR3 runs to 13 residues. The CDR3 reads CATSRDLGDTQYF. Here the CDR3 DNA reads TGTGCCACCAGCAGAGATTTAGGAGATACGCAGTATTTT.

In the case of this clonotype: A junction boundary mismatches the germline segment, possibly from a read error. The chain recombines TRBV7-6 with TRBJ2-3, with 10 bases aligning to TRBD2. Germline V gene data show CDR1 as SGHVS and CDR2 as FNYEAQ. The CDR3 sequence is 16 residues long. CDR3 DNA: TGTGCCATCAGCAAAGGACTAGCGGAACACTCAGATACGCAGTATTTT. The encoded protein is CAISKGLAEHSDTQYF.

About this clonotype itself: One end of the junction fails to match germline, which may point to a read error. V gene TRBV27 combines with J gene TRBJ1-2; 7 bases map to TRBD1. Germline V gene lookup returns CDR1 MNHEY and CDR2 SMNVEV (reference sequence). This CDR3 is 15 amino acids long. The CDR3 coding sequence is TGTGTCAGCAGCCTAAGGGGGCATTCGGGCTATGGCTACACCTTC. It encodes CVSSLRGHSGYGYTF.

A single count supports this clonotype. The chain carries TRBV6-5 and TRBJ1-1; D may be TRBD1 (5 bases). Germline CDR1 MNHEY, CDR2 SVGAGI. V was cut by 7 bases and J by 12 bases, with 15 bases left in between. The length of the CDR3 is 11 residues. CDR3 protein: CASKGPPGTFF. The CDR3 DNA sequence: TGTGCCAGCAAGGGACCCCCGGGAACTTTCTTT.

CDR3 in amino acids: CASSYSIGTNEKLFF. DNA of the CDR3: TGTGCCAGCAGTTACTCGATAGGTACTAATGAAAAACTGTTTTTT. The rearrangement uses TRBV6-5 and TRBJ1-4; D gene unclear. Germline V lookup: CDR1 MNHEY, CDR2 SVGAGI. V lost 0 bases and J 2 bases, leaving 7 bases between the germline ends. The CDR3 is made up of 15 amino acids.